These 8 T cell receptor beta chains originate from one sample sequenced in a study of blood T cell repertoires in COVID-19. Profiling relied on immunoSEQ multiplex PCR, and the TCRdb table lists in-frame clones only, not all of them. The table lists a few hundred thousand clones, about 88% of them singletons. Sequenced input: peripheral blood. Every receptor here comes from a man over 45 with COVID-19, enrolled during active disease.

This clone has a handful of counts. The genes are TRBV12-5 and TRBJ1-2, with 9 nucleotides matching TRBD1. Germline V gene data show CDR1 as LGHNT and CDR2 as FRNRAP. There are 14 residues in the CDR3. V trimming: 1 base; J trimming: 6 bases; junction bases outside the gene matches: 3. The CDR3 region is CASGLGGTGNGYTF. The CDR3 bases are TGTGCTAGTGGTTTGGGGGGGACAGGGAATGGCTACACCTTC.

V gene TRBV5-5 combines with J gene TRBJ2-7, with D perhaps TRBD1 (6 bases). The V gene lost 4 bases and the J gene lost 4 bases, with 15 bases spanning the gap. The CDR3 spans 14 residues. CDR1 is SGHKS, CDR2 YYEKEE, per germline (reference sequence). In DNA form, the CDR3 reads TGTGCCAGCAGCCTGGTACAGGGAGAATACGAGCAGTACTTC. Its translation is CASSLVQGEYEQYF.

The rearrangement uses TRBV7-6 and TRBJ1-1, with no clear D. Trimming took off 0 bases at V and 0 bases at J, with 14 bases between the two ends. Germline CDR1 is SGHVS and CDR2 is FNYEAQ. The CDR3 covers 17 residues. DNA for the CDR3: TGTGCCAGCAGCTTAGCCCCTTCCCAGGCCTTGAACACTGAAGCTTTCTTT. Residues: CASSLAPSQALNTEAFF.

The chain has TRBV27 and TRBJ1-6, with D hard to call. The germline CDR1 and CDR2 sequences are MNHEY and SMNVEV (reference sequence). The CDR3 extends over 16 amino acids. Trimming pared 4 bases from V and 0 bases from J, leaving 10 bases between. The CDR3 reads CASSSVQSSYNSPLHF. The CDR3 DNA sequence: TGTGCCAGCAGTTCGGTACAGAGCTCCTATAATTCACCCCTCCACTTT.

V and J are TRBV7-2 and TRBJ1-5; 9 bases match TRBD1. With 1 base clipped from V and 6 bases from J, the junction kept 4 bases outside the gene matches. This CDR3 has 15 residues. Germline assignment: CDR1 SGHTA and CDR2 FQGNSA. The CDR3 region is CASSLVGTGSQPQHF. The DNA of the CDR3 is TGTGCCAGCAGCTTAGTGGGGACAGGGAGTCAGCCCCAGCATTTT.

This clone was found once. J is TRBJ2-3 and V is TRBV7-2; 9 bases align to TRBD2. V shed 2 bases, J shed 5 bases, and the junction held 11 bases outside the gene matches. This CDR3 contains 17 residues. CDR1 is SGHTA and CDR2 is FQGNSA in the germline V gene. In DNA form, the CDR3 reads TGTGCCAGCAGCTTATCGATTATGGGCGGGGGGGGAGATACGCAGTATTTT. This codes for CASSLSIMGGGGDTQYF.

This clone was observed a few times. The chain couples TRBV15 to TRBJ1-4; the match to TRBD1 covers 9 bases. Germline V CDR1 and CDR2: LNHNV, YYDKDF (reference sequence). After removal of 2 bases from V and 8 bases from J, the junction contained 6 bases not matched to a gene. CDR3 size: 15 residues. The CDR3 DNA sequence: TGTGCCACCAGCAGAAATACAGGGGGCGAGGAAAAACTGTTTTTT. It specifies CATSRNTGGEEKLFF.

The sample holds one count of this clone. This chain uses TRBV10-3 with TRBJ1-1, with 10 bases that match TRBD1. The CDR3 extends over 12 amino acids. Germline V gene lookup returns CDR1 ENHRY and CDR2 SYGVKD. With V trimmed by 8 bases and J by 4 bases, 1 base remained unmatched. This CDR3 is CAIWTGGTEAFF. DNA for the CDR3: TGTGCCATCTGGACAGGGGGCACTGAAGCTTTCTTT.